This TCR beta chain emerged from a study of blood T cell repertoires in COVID-19. Study summary: PBMCs, B-cell-depleted T cells, or T cells provided the cDNA or gDNA that made up the material.

Source study methods: It was from reference gene primer amplification that nucleated cell counts were estimated. The data were produced by immunoSEQ multiplex PCR, yet TCRdb's version contains in-frame clones alone and is incomplete. From that table come the V and J calls and clone size; the DNA was used to work out D and trimming. The data hold roughly 30,000 clones, with approximately 85% observed a single time. The CDR3 consists of 15 residues. The germline gives CDR1 KGHSH, CDR2 LQKENI. V was trimmed by 2 bases and J by 8 bases, leaving 15 bases between them. Enrolment of Seattle patients took place during active infection, and they were followed longitudinally.

Sequencing was carried out using peripheral blood. The V and J genes are TRBV18 and TRBJ1-4, with a tentative D call TRBD1 (6 bases). The clonotype comes from a man between 60 and 75 years old with COVID-19, enrolled during active disease. Written as DNA, the CDR3 is TGTGCCAGCTCACCAAGGGTACAGGGCGGAGAAAAACTGTTTTTT. Its protein is CASSPRVQGGEKLFF.